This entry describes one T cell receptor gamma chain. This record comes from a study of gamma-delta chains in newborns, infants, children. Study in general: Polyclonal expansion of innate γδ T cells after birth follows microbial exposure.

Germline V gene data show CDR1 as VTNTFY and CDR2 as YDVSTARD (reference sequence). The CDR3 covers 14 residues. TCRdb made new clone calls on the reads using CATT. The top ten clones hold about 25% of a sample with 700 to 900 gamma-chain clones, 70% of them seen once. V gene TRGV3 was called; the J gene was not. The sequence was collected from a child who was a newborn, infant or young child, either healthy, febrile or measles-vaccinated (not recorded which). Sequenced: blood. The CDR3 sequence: CATWDRPTQGLELF. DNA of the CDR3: TGTGCCACCTGGGACAGGCCGACACAAGGGTTGGAACTCTTT.